The entry below gives a single TCR beta chain sequence along with its context. Per the original data handling: Reference gene primer amplification in the assay estimated nucleated cell counts. The table came from immunoSEQ multiplex PCR; TCRdb's copy has only in-frame clones and leaves some out. V and J calls and clone size follow that table, whereas D and trimming were derived from the DNA. Of 240,000 or so clones listed, about 82% were seen once; the top ten hold 9% to 15%. Germline CDR1 MNHEY, CDR2 SVGAGI. The length of the CDR3 is 12 residues. V lost 10 bases and J lost 9; bases outside the gene matches: 9. This specimen comes from a study of blood T cell repertoires in COVID-19. Overall study context: There were acute and convalescent COVID-19 samples, and they came from the United States, Italy and Spain. PBMCs, B-cell-depleted T cells, or T cells provided the cDNA or gDNA that made up the material.

The chain uses TRBV6-5 and TRBJ2-5; 9 positions agree with TRBD1. The sample was peripheral blood. This TCR was sampled from an elderly man with acute or convalescent COVID-19. CDR3 sequence: CATLQGAGPQYF. CDR3 DNA sequence: TGTGCCACCCTACAGGGGGCCGGTCCCCAGTACTTC.